This record concerns one T cell receptor beta chain sequence. CDR1 is SGDLS and CDR2 is YYNGEE in the germline V gene. V shed 0 bases and J 4 bases; nucleotides not matched to a gene: 6. This CDR3 comprises 15 residues. These data are taken from a study of blood T cell repertoires in COVID-19. Study context: PBMCs, B-cell-depleted T cells, or T cells provided the cDNA or gDNA that made up the material.

The protocol was immunoSEQ multiplex PCR, while the TCRdb copy is restricted to in-frame clones and leaves out a portion. The sample holds fewer than 250,000 clones, over 75% seen once. This receptor was taken from a man aged 25 to 45 in a cohort exposed to, infected with or recovered from COVID-19 (not recorded which). This chain connects TRBV9 to TRBJ1-1, with 7 bases matching TRBD1. Source material: PBMCs or T cells enriched from blood (not recorded which). This chain's CDR3 is CASSVGGKGATEAFF. In DNA, the CDR3 is TGTGCCAGCAGCGTAGGTGGTAAGGGGGCCACTGAAGCTTTCTTT.